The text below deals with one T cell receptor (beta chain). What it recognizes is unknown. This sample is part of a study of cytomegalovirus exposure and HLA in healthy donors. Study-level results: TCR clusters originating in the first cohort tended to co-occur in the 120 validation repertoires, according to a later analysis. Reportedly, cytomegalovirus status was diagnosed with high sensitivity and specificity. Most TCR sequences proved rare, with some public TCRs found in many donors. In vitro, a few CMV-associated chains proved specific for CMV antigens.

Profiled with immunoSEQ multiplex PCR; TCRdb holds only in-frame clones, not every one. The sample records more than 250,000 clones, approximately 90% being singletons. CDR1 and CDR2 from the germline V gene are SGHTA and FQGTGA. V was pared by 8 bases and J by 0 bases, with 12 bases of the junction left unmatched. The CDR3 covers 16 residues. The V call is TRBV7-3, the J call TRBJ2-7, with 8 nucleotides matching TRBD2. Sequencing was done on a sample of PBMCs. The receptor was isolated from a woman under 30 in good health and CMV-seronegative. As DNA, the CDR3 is TGTGCCAGCTCATTGGGGGCGGGAGGAAACTCCTACGAGCAGTACTTC. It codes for CASSLGAGGNSYEQYF.